Below are 30 T cell receptor beta chains sequenced from a single sample in a study of blood T cell repertoires in COVID-19. TCRdb keeps only in-frame clones here, not all; method: immunoSEQ multiplex PCR. The sample yields 300,000 to 350,000 clones, approximately 92% seen once. The sequenced sample was peripheral blood. The receptors were gathered from a woman aged 25 to 45 with COVID-19, enrolled during active disease.

The chain recombines TRBV28 with TRBJ1-5, with TRBD1 as a possible D gene (5 bases). Deletions cut 6 bases from V and 3 bases from J, with 12 bases between. This CDR3 is built from 14 residues. Germline V gene data show CDR1 as MDHEN and CDR2 as SYDVKM. The CDR3 nucleotides read TGTGCCAGCAGAACACACAGGAACAATCAGCCCCAGCATTTT. Translation gives CASRTHRNNQPQHF.

The rearrangement links TRBV24-1 to TRBJ2-7; TRBD1 matches 8 bases. V shed 7 bases and J 2 bases; nucleotides not matched to a gene: 6. The CDR3 contains 14 residues. Looked up from germline, CDR1 is KGHDR and CDR2 is SFDVKD. The CDR3 DNA sequence: TGTGCCACCAGCCTCACAGGGGGGACCTACGAGCAGTACTTC. Protein product: CATSLTGGTYEQYF.

This sequence joins TRBV27 and TRBJ1-1; TRBD1 is a possible D gene (5 bases). V lost 7 bases and J lost 4, with 16 bases in between. Per germline, CDR1 MNHEY and CDR2 SMNVEV (reference sequence). The CDR3 is made up of 14 amino acids. This chain's CDR3 is CASTAKGLVTEAFF. DNA for the CDR3: TGTGCCAGCACCGCGAAGGGGTTGGTCACTGAAGCTTTCTTT.

The chain employs TRBV4-2 and TRBJ2-7, with 11 nucleotides matching TRBD2. CDR1 and CDR2 from the germline V gene are LGHNA and YNFKEQ. With V trimmed by 0 bases and J by 2 bases, 9 bases remained unmatched. The CDR3 spans 18 residues. CDR3 nucleotide sequence: TGTGCCAGCAGCCAAGAAGGGGGCTTGACTAGCGGGACCTACGAGCAGTACTTC. Translating it yields CASSQEGGLTSGTYEQYF.

The genes are TRBV4-1 and TRBJ1-5; TRBD1 is a possible D gene (5 bases). The CDR3 spans 13 residues. Germline lookup yields CDR1 MGHRA and CDR2 YSYEKL. V lost 2 bases to trimming and J lost 8 bases, with 10 bases between them. The CDR3 DNA is TGCGCCAGCAGCCAACCCCAACAGGAGCCCCAGCATTTT. Amino acids: CASSQPQQEPQHF.

This clone occurred once. The rearrangement uses TRBV30 and TRBJ1-1; unclear D gene. V lost 5 bases to trimming and J lost 3 bases, with 13 bases between them. Germline-derived CDR1 and CDR2 are GTSNPN and SVGIG (reference sequence). CDR3 length: 13 amino acids. CDR3 sequence: CAWGRRPDTEAFF. CDR3 nucleotides: TGTGCCTGGGGAAGGAGACCGGACACTGAAGCTTTCTTT. Combining the CDR3 with reference TRBV30 and TRBJ1-1 gives the whole variable domain SQTIHQWPATLVQPVGSPLSLECTVEGTSNPNLYWYRQAAGRGLQLLFYSVGIGQISSEVPQNLSASRPQDRQFILSSKKLLLSDSGFYLCAWGRRPDTEAFFGQGTRLTVV.

The rearrangement joins TRBV30 to TRBJ1-2; D call uncertain. The CDR3 spans 14 residues. Germline V gives CDR1 GTSNPN, CDR2 SVGIG (reference sequence). V was cut by 2 bases and J by 0 bases, with 10 bases left in between. This CDR3 reads CAWSWAESNYGYTF. The CDR3 DNA reads TGTGCCTGGAGTTGGGCAGAGTCTAACTATGGCTACACCTTC.

This rearrangement joins TRBV30 to TRBJ1-5; D is perhaps TRBD1 (6 bases). The CDR3 contains 14 residues. Trimming removed 3 bases at V and 3 bases at J, with 12 bases between. Germline V gene data show CDR1 as GTSNPN and CDR2 as SVGIG (reference sequence). For the CDR3, the DNA is TGTGCCTGGAGGGGGGACACCGTCAATCAGCCCCAGCATTTT. Translation: CAWRGDTVNQPQHF.

The chain links TRBV9 to TRBJ2-1, with 12 bases lining up with TRBD1. CDR3 length: 15 amino acids. V lost 2 bases and J lost 6; bases outside the gene matches: 3. CDR1 is SGDLS and CDR2 is YYNGEE in the germline V gene. The CDR3 DNA sequence: TGTGCCAGCAGCGTGGGACAGGGGGCTAGCAATGAGCAGTTCTTC. The encoded protein is CASSVGQGASNEQFF.

V usage is TRBV30 and J usage is TRBJ1-2; D unclear. Germline CDR1 reads GTSNPN; CDR2 reads SVGIG (reference sequence). The CDR3 has 14 amino acids. The V and J ends lost 2 bases and 2 bases respectively, with 12 bases between them. The CDR3 region has the DNA TGTGCCTGGAGTCGTGGGCTGGAAAACTATGGCTACACCTTC. Translation gives CAWSRGLENYGYTF.

V usage is TRBV18 and J usage is TRBJ2-2; the match to TRBD1 covers 9 bases. CDR3 length equals 19 residues. The J segment lost 10 bases and the V segment lost 3 bases, leaving 21 bases of the junction unmatched. Germline loops: CDR1 KGHSH, CDR2 LQKENI. For the CDR3, the DNA is TGTGCCAGCTCACCTTCGATGCCGACCGGGACAGGGCGTACGGAGGAGCTGTTTTTT. Its translation: CASSPSMPTGTGRTEELFF.

The chain is built from TRBV5-1 and TRBJ2-7; D might be TRBD2 (6 bases). Trimming shortened V by 0 bases and J by 3 bases, and 16 bases separated the two germline ends. Germline CDR1 SGHRS, CDR2 YFSETQ. The CDR3 sequence is 16 residues long. The CDR3 protein is CASSLAGAGSLYEQYF. CDR3 sequence (DNA): TGCGCCAGCAGCTTGGCTGGGGCGGGGTCCCTCTACGAGCAGTACTTC.

The rearrangement joins TRBV27 to TRBJ1-5; 11 bases are shared with TRBD1. Losses at the gene ends were 7 bases for V and 5 bases for J; bases not matched to a gene: 7. Germline CDR1 reads MNHEY; CDR2 reads SMNVEV (reference sequence). There are 15 residues in the CDR3. As DNA, the CDR3 is TGTGCCAGCAAGCGTTGGGGACAGGGGGATCAGCCCCAGCATTTT. Its protein is CASKRWGQGDQPQHF.

With respect to this clone: Sequence at one end of the junction differs from germline and may be a read error. The chain couples TRBV7-9 to TRBJ2-1; TRBD2 aligns across 9 bases. The CDR3 runs to 13 residues. CDR1 and CDR2 from the germline V gene are SEHNR and FQNEAQ (reference sequence). CDR3: CASSIAGESKQFF. The CDR3 DNA sequence: TGTGCCAGCAGCATAGCGGGAGAGAGTAAGCAGTTCTTC.

This clone was counted a few times. The chain recombines TRBV6-4 with TRBJ1-2; possible D gene TRBD1, 6 bases. Deletions cut 6 bases from V and 10 bases from J, with 18 bases between. The CDR3 length is 13 residues. The germline gives CDR1 MRHNA, CDR2 SNTAGT. Written as DNA, the CDR3 is TGTGCCAGCAGCCCCGAGGCAGGGGCTATCTACACCTTC. This codes for CASSPEAGAIYTF.

V is TRBV27 and J is TRBJ2-7, with D hard to call. This CDR3 comprises 14 residues. Germline V gives CDR1 MNHEY, CDR2 SMNVEV (reference sequence). V lost 4 bases to trimming and J lost 3 bases, with 13 bases between them. The CDR3, as DNA: TGTGCCAGCAGTTCCGGCGGAGAAAACTACGAGCAGTACTTC. Protein product: CASSSGGENYEQYF.

This clone was recorded once. This chain links TRBV5-1 with TRBJ2-7, with TRBD2 identical over 8 bases. The CDR3 covers 15 residues. Germline V lookup: CDR1 SGHRS, CDR2 YFSETQ. Trimming cost V 0 bases and J 12 bases; bases outside gene matches: 14. The CDR3 loop is CASSLEAASSGIRYF. The CDR3 DNA reads as TGCGCCAGCAGCTTGGAGGCCGCGAGTAGCGGGATTCGGTACTTC.

This chain links TRBV19 with TRBJ2-1, with TRBD2 matching 13 bases. The CDR3 totals 18 residues. V trimming: 5 bases; J trimming: 7 bases; junction bases outside the gene matches: 14. Germline lookup yields CDR1 LNHDA and CDR2 SQIVND (reference sequence). The CDR3 coding sequence is TGTGCCAGTAGTTTCGAGACTAGCGGGAGGTATGGCGGTAATGAGCAGTTCTTC. Protein product: CASSFETSGRYGGNEQFF.

The rearrangement joins TRBV9 to TRBJ2-3; TRBD2 aligns across 10 bases. CDR1 SGDLS and CDR2 YYNGEE come from the germline V gene. The CDR3 is 14 amino acids. The V segment lost 0 bases and the J segment 5 bases; nucleotides outside the gene matches: 0. The CDR3: CASSVGLAGDTQYF. The CDR3 region has the DNA TGTGCCAGCAGCGTAGGACTAGCGGGAGATACGCAGTATTTT.

In its sample, this clone was seen once. The gene calls are TRBV7-8 and TRBJ2-1, with D perhaps TRBD2 (6 bases). The V and J ends lost 7 bases and 0 bases respectively, with 13 bases between them. Looked up from germline, CDR1 is SGHVS and CDR2 is FQNEAQ. This CDR3 region has 15 residues. The CDR3 DNA sequence: TGTGCCAGCATCCGAGACGGGAGCTCCTACAATGAGCAGTTCTTC. Protein product: CASIRDGSSYNEQFF.

The chain has TRBV7-2 and TRBJ2-5, with a tentative D call TRBD1 (5 bases). The CDR3 consists of 15 residues. Per the germline V gene, CDR1 is SGHTA and CDR2 is FQGNSA. Deletions cut 5 bases from V and 1 base from J, with 14 bases between. CDR3 nucleotide sequence: TGTGCCAGCAGCCCGACGGGCAGGGTCCAAGAGACCCAGTACTTC. This encodes CASSPTGRVQETQYF.

V gene TRBV6-5 combines with J gene TRBJ1-1; 7 bases are shared with TRBD1. Unmatched junction bases numbered 10, after V lost 6 bases and J lost 3 bases. Germline loops: CDR1 MNHEY, CDR2 SVGAGI. CDR3 length: 15 residues. The CDR3 nucleotides read TGTGCCAGCAGCCAGACAGGGTGGGGTCACACTGAAGCTTTCTTT. It specifies CASSQTGWGHTEAFF.

The chain carries TRBV2 and TRBJ1-1, with 7 bases fitting TRBD1. Germline-derived CDR1 and CDR2 are SNHLY and FYNNEI. The trim removed 1 base at V and 1 base at J, leaving 0 bases unmatched. CDR3 length: 14 residues. CDR3 DNA: TGTGCCAGCAGTGAAGGGACAGGGAACACTGAAGCTTTCTTT. Its protein is CASSEGTGNTEAFF.

The CDR3 nucleotides read TGTGCCAGCAGCCTGGGACTGGAGAACACTGAAGCTTTCTTT. Translation: CASSLGLENTEAFF. The rearrangement links TRBV9 to TRBJ1-1; maybe TRBD1 (5 bases). This CDR3 region has 14 residues. Germline V gives CDR1 SGDLS, CDR2 YYNGEE. V was cut by 4 bases and J by 1 base, with 11 bases left in between.

The genes are TRBV2 and TRBJ1-3, with D possibly being TRBD1 (6 bases). CDR3 length: 18 amino acids. The V and J ends lost 2 bases and 0 bases respectively, with 17 bases between them. Germline loops: CDR1 SNHLY, CDR2 FYNNEI. CDR3 sequence: CASSETWGPVLSGNTIYF. Here the CDR3 DNA reads TGTGCCAGCAGTGAAACGTGGGGGCCTGTACTCTCTGGAAACACCATATATTTT.

The chain joins TRBV5-4 to TRBJ2-1, with 9 nucleotides matching TRBD1. Trimming took 4 bases from V and 9 from J; bases not matched to a gene: 5. The length of the CDR3 is 13 residues. Germline lookup yields CDR1 SGHNT and CDR2 YYREEE (reference sequence). CDR3 loop: CASSDTGGSEQFF. The CDR3 region has the DNA TGTGCCAGCAGCGACACAGGGGGCAGTGAGCAGTTCTTC.

The chain joins TRBV6-2 or TRBV6-3 to TRBJ1-1; D may be TRBD1 (5 bases). Trimming shortened V by 5 bases and J by 5 bases, and 15 bases separated the two germline ends. Per the germline V gene, CDR1 is MNHEY and CDR2 is SVGEGT. The CDR3 extends over 14 amino acids. CDR3 sequence (DNA): TGTGCCAGCAGTCCCGCCGGGGGTGGGACTGAAGCTTTCTTT. It encodes CASSPAGGGTEAFF.

The chain uses TRBV5-6 and TRBJ2-1; TRBD1 matches at 11 bases. The CDR3 has 15 amino acids. Germline CDR1 SGHDT, CDR2 YYEEEE. V was pared by 4 bases and J by 6 bases, with 6 bases of the junction left unmatched. The DNA of the CDR3 is TGTGCCAGCAGCGGGGACAGGGGGTTCCGCAATGAGCAGTTCTTC. It codes for CASSGDRGFRNEQFF.

The V and J genes are TRBV28 and TRBJ2-2, with TRBD2 matching over 14 bases. This CDR3 comprises 19 residues. Germline V gene lookup returns CDR1 MDHEN and CDR2 SYDVKM. Losses at the gene ends were 5 bases for V and 5 bases for J; bases not matched to a gene: 13. The CDR3 here is CASSAIGTSGSFFTGELFF. CDR3 DNA sequence: TGTGCCAGCAGTGCCATTGGGACTAGCGGGAGCTTTTTTACCGGGGAGCTGTTTTTT. Full variable domain (rest looked up from reference TRBV28 and TRBJ2-2): DVKVTQSSRYLVKRTGEKVFLECVQDMDHENMFWYRQDPGLGLRLIYFSYDVKMKEKGDIPEGYSVSREKKERFSLILESASTNQTSMYLCASSAIGTSGSFFTGELFFGEGSRLTVL.

CDR3 nucleotide sequence: TGCGCCAGCAGCTACAGGGGGCAGAATGGACAGCCCCAGCATTTT. As protein: CASSYRGQNGQPQHF. The genes are TRBV5-1 and TRBJ1-5; 9 bases map to TRBD1. This CDR3 comprises 15 residues. With 3 bases clipped from V and 7 bases from J, the junction kept 8 bases outside the gene matches. Germline V CDR1 and CDR2: SGHRS, YFSETQ.